The 30 T cell receptor beta chains given below trace back to one sample, sequenced in a study of blood T cell repertoires in COVID-19. Only in-frame clones appear in the TCRdb table, and some are missing; sequencing was by immunoSEQ multiplex PCR. This table holds roughly 520,000 clones, 85% to 90% found once. The specimen was PBMCs or T cells enriched from blood (not recorded which). These receptors were taken from a woman between 40 and 55 years old who had recovered from COVID-19.

This clone was found once. The chain carries TRBV2 and TRBJ1-1, with 7 bases fitting TRBD1. The V gene's germline CDR1 is SNHLY and CDR2 FYNNEI. The CDR3 length is 13 residues. J gave up 8 bases and V 6 bases, and 9 bases lay outside the gene matches. In DNA, the CDR3 is TGTGCCAGCAGCGCTAGTGCAGGGGGAGAAGCTTTCTTT. Translated: CASSASAGGEAFF.

Written as DNA, the CDR3 is TGCAGCCTACGGACAGGGGGGAACACTGAAGCTTTCTTT. As protein: CSLRTGGNTEAFF. The V gene is TRBV29-1, the J gene TRBJ1-1; 10 bases fit TRBD1. Losses at the gene ends were 8 bases for V and 1 base for J; bases not matched to a gene: 4. The V gene's germline CDR1 is SQVTM and CDR2 ANQGSEA. The CDR3 spans 13 residues.

The chain carries TRBV4-3 and TRBJ2-2; 10 bases line up with TRBD2. The V gene's germline CDR1 is LGHNA and CDR2 YSLEER. This CDR3 comprises 16 residues. V trimming: 2 bases; J trimming: 4 bases; junction bases outside the gene matches: 4. The CDR3 is CASSQLAGEVTGELFF. The DNA of the CDR3 is TGCGCCAGCAGCCAACTAGCGGGAGAGGTCACCGGGGAGCTGTTTTTT.

The chain uses TRBV18 and TRBJ2-7; D perhaps matches TRBD1 (5 bases). V lost 3 bases and J lost 6, with 15 bases in between. CDR3 size: 14 residues. Germline V gene data show CDR1 as KGHSH and CDR2 as LQKENI. The CDR3 region has the DNA TGTGCCAGCTCACCCACCCCCAGTCAGGGCGAGCAGTACTTC. Its protein is CASSPTPSQGEQYF.

The table lists this clone with a few counts. V and J are TRBV15 and TRBJ2-1; TRBD1 agrees at 9 bases. The V segment lost 4 bases and the J segment 7 bases; nucleotides outside the gene matches: 8. The CDR3 is 15 amino acids. Germline V gene sequence: CDR1 LNHNV, CDR2 YYDKDF (reference sequence). DNA of the CDR3: TGTGCCACCAGCACCCGGGACAGGGATAGGAATGAGCAGTTCTTC. Its translation: CATSTRDRDRNEQFF.

This chain uses TRBV14 with TRBJ1-2, with D unresolved. This CDR3 region has 13 residues. V was clipped by 1 base and J by 4 bases, with 7 bases between them. Germline lookup yields CDR1 SGHDN and CDR2 FVKESK. The CDR3, as DNA: TGTGCCAGCAGCCAAGGGCAGATCTATGGCTACACCTTC. Protein sequence: CASSQGQIYGYTF. The full variable domain, rest sourced from reference TRBV14 and TRBJ1-2, is EAGVTQFPSHSVIEKGQTVTLRCDPISGHDNLYWYRRVMGKEIKFLLHFVKESKQDESGMPNNRFLAERTGGTYSTLKVQPAELEDSGVYFCASSQGQIYGYTFGSGTRLTVV.

For the CDR3, the DNA is TGCGCCAGCAGCCCCCAGGGGGTCTCTGGAAACACCATATATTTT. Translated: CASSPQGVSGNTIYF. V and J are TRBV5-1 and TRBJ1-3; 7 bases align to TRBD1. Trimming cost V 4 bases and J 0 bases; bases outside gene matches: 4. The CDR3 sequence is 15 residues long. Germline assignment: CDR1 SGHRS and CDR2 YFSETQ. Drawing the rest from reference TRBV5-1 and TRBJ1-3, the complete variable domain is KAGVTQTPRYLIKTRGQQVTLSCSPISGHRSVSWYQQTPGQGLQFLFEYFSETQRNKGNFPGRFSGRQFSNSRSEMNVSTLELGDSALYLCASSPQGVSGNTIYFGEGSWLTVV.

This sequence joins TRBV6-2 or TRBV6-3 and TRBJ2-7; the match to TRBD2 covers 13 bases. The CDR3 sequence is 15 residues long. Germline V gene lookup returns CDR1 MNHEY and CDR2 SVGEGT. The junction had 5 bases not matched to a gene; V was cut back by 6 bases and J by 3 bases. The CDR3 region has the DNA TGTGCCAGCAGCCAAGGACTAGCGGGGGACTACGAGCAGTACTTC. It translates to CASSQGLAGDYEQYF.

The V and J genes are TRBV6-5 and TRBJ2-7; a weak D match, TRBD2 (6 bases). This CDR3 comprises 13 residues. Deletions cut 8 bases from V and 4 bases from J, with 15 bases between. Germline lookup yields CDR1 MNHEY and CDR2 SVGAGI. The CDR3 DNA reads TGTGCCAGCCGCCGACTAGTAAGTTACGAGCAGTACTTC. Translated, it gives CASRRLVSYEQYF.

This clone has a handful of counts. This chain links TRBV7-8 with TRBJ2-1, with TRBD1 matching over 11 bases. The germline gives CDR1 SGHVS, CDR2 FQNEAQ. The CDR3 length is 19 residues. With V trimmed by 1 base and J by 2 bases, 10 bases remained unmatched. The CDR3 region is CASSLVRYRGQGAYNEQFF. The DNA for the CDR3 is TGTGCCAGCAGCTTAGTAAGGTATCGGGGACAGGGGGCCTACAATGAGCAGTTCTTC. Full variable domain (missing parts from reference TRBV7-8 and TRBJ2-1): GAGVSQSPRYKVAKRGQDVALRCDPISGHVSLFWYQQALGQGPEFLTYFQNEAQLDKSGLPSDRFFAERPEGSVSTLKIQRTQQEDSAVYLCASSLVRYRGQGAYNEQFFGPGTRLTVL.

The gene calls are TRBV20-1 and TRBJ2-5; 7 bases align to TRBD2. This CDR3 is 16 amino acids long. The trim removed 3 bases at V and 1 base at J, leaving 11 bases unmatched. Germline V gene lookup returns CDR1 DFQATT and CDR2 SNEGSKA (reference sequence). The CDR3 DNA sequence: TGCAGTGCTAGTAAAGGGGAGGGCGTCCCCCAAGAGACCCAGTACTTC. Translating it yields CSASKGEGVPQETQYF.

This clone was seen just once. This chain joins TRBV5-1 and TRBJ1-1, with D unresolved. This CDR3 region has 11 residues. Trimming took off 4 bases at V and 7 bases at J, with 8 bases between the two ends. Germline V gene data show CDR1 as SGHRS and CDR2 as YFSETQ. CDR3 coding DNA: TGCGCCAGCAGCGATACTTTTGAAGCTTTCTTT. Encoded protein: CASSDTFEAFF.

V and J are TRBV19 and TRBJ1-1, with TRBD1 matching 7 bases. The V gene's germline CDR1 is LNHDA and CDR2 SQIVND (reference sequence). The CDR3 extends over 12 amino acids. V was pared by 3 bases and J by 7 bases, with 2 bases of the junction left unmatched. This CDR3 is CASSIGTDEAFF. The CDR3 bases are TGTGCCAGTAGTATCGGGACAGATGAAGCTTTCTTT. The variable domain in full, completed from reference TRBV19 and TRBJ1-1, reads DGGITQSPKYLFRKEGQNVTLSCEQNLNHDAMYWYRQDPGQGLRLIYYSQIVNDFQKGDIAEGYSVSREKKESFPLTVTSAQKNPTAFYLCASSIGTDEAFFGQGTRLTVV.

The chain recombines TRBV2 with TRBJ1-2; 11 nucleotides match TRBD1. The germline gives CDR1 SNHLY, CDR2 FYNNEI. V trimming: 6 bases; J trimming: 0 bases; junction bases outside the gene matches: 6. This CDR3 is 16 amino acids long. The CDR3 sequence is CASSGTGGDSNYGYTF. CDR3 nucleotide sequence: TGTGCCAGCAGCGGGACAGGGGGAGACTCTAACTATGGCTACACCTTC.

The chain recombines TRBV6-5 with TRBJ1-3; 8 nucleotides match TRBD1. V lost 6 bases to trimming and J lost 3 bases; unmatched junction nucleotides: 7. Germline V gene lookup returns CDR1 MNHEY and CDR2 SVGAGI. This CDR3 has 15 amino acids. The CDR3 loop is CASSRPRGLGNTIYF. CDR3 sequence (DNA): TGTGCCAGCAGCCGGCCCAGGGGGCTTGGAAACACCATATATTTT.

V usage is TRBV18 and J usage is TRBJ1-3; D call uncertain. The CDR3 covers 14 residues. Trimming cost V 6 bases and J 0 bases, with 9 bases left between them. Germline values: CDR1 KGHSH, CDR2 LQKENI. The CDR3 protein is CASSAASSGNTIYF. The CDR3 nucleotides are TGTGCCAGCTCGGCAGCGAGCTCTGGAAACACCATATATTTT.

The chain recombines TRBV2 with TRBJ1-1; no reliable D call. Trimming took off 7 bases at V and 1 base at J, with 10 bases between the two ends. This CDR3 spans 13 amino acids. Germline V gene lookup returns CDR1 SNHLY and CDR2 FYNNEI. The CDR3 loop reads CASTTDTNTEAFF. The CDR3 bases are TGTGCCAGCACTACTGACACGAACACTGAAGCTTTCTTT.

V and J are TRBV27 and TRBJ2-3; TRBD1 is a possible D gene (6 bases). The CDR3 loop spans 16 amino acids. Germline loops: CDR1 MNHEY, CDR2 SMNVEV (reference sequence). The V and J ends lost 5 bases and 4 bases respectively, with 19 bases between them. The CDR3 loop reads CASSLLTGMVPDTQYF. In nucleotides, the CDR3 is TGTGCCAGCAGTCTCCTTACAGGGATGGTGCCAGATACGCAGTATTTT.

The chain recombines TRBV5-8 with TRBJ2-7; the match to TRBD1 covers 10 bases. The germline V gene has CDR1 SGHTS and CDR2 YDEGEE. The J segment lost 7 bases and the V segment lost 1 base, leaving 11 bases of the junction unmatched. The CDR3 has 16 residues. CDR3 loop: CASSLRPGTGVGEQYF. Written as DNA, the CDR3 is TGTGCCAGCAGCTTGAGGCCCGGGACAGGGGTTGGTGAGCAGTACTTC.

V is TRBV4-3 and J is TRBJ2-3, with D perhaps TRBD2 (6 bases). The CDR3 has 16 amino acids. V was trimmed by 0 bases and J by 3 bases, leaving 13 bases between them. The germline V gene encodes CDR1 LGHNA and CDR2 YSLEER. CDR3 nucleotide sequence: TGCGCCAGCAGCCAAGAAGGGGCGGGATATACAGATACGCAGTATTTT. This encodes CASSQEGAGYTDTQYF.

The rearrangement links TRBV30 to TRBJ1-2, with 7 bases lining up with TRBD1. The CDR3 spans 13 residues. V lost 3 bases, J lost 0 bases, and 1 base stayed unmatched. CDR1 and CDR2 from the germline V gene are GTSNPN and SVGIG (reference sequence). CDR3 DNA: TGTGCCTGGAGGGGACAGCCTAACTATGGCTACACCTTC. Its translation: CAWRGQPNYGYTF.

A note on this clone: Additional DNA sequences in this sample encode the identical CDR3. The chain recombines TRBV4-1 with TRBJ1-2, with D perhaps matching TRBD1 (6 bases). CDR1 is MGHRA, CDR2 YSYEKL, per germline. V shed 0 bases and J shed 3 bases, with 11 bases lying between them. The CDR3 spans 15 residues. In nucleotides, the CDR3 is TGCGCCAGCAGCCAAGATAGTAGGGGGTACTATGGCTACACCTTC. Amino acids: CASSQDSRGYYGYTF.

V is TRBV27 and J is TRBJ1-1, with D hard to call. V was pared by 4 bases and J by 12 bases, with 12 bases between. Germline lookup yields CDR1 MNHEY and CDR2 SMNVEV (reference sequence). This CDR3 has 11 amino acids. In DNA, the CDR3 is TGTGCCAGCAGTTCAAACTTCGGGACTTTCTTT. It specifies CASSSNFGTFF.

The chain combines TRBV5-4 with TRBJ2-7, with a weak D call TRBD2 (5 bases). V gave up 2 bases and J gave up 1 base, with 13 bases separating them. Germline V gene lookup returns CDR1 SGHNT and CDR2 YYREEE (reference sequence). This CDR3 has 15 residues. The CDR3 sequence is CASSFEGSKSYEQYF. The CDR3 DNA reads as TGTGCCAGCAGCTTCGAGGGATCCAAATCCTACGAGCAGTACTTC.

The chain recombines TRBV7-9 with TRBJ2-7; TRBD1 agrees at 10 bases. Germline V gene sequence: CDR1 SEHNR, CDR2 FQNEAQ (reference sequence). The CDR3 extends over 13 amino acids. V lost 8 bases to trimming and J lost 6 bases; unmatched junction nucleotides: 7. In DNA, the CDR3 is TGTGCCAGCCACGCGACAGGGGGCCTCGAGCAGTACTTC. Protein product: CASHATGGLEQYF.

The chain couples TRBV11-3 to TRBJ1-4; D remains unclear. V lost 5 bases and J lost 5, with 12 bases in between. Germline values: CDR1 SGHNT, CDR2 YENEEA. The length of the CDR3 is 14 residues. For the CDR3, the DNA is TGTGCCAGCAGCCCAGGAATGCTAAATGAAAAACTGTTTTTT. This codes for CASSPGMLNEKLFF.

Concerning this clone itself: Other DNA variants within this sample encode the same CDR3. The chain is built from TRBV5-1 and TRBJ1-1, with TRBD1 identical over 10 bases. V was clipped by 4 bases and J by 0 bases; unmatched bases: 3. The CDR3 is 15 amino acids. The germline V gene encodes CDR1 SGHRS and CDR2 YFSETQ. CDR3 in amino acids: CASSLGTGVNTEAFF. The CDR3 nucleotides are TGCGCCAGCAGCCTAGGGACAGGGGTGAACACTGAAGCTTTCTTT.

This chain uses TRBV12-3 or TRBV12-4 with TRBJ1-1, with D hard to call. This CDR3 is built from 13 residues. Trimming removed 2 bases at V and 4 bases at J, with 8 bases between. The CDR3 loop is CASSLRGGTEAFF. CDR3 nucleotides: TGTGCCAGCAGTTTAAGAGGCGGCACTGAAGCTTTCTTT.

The chain recombines TRBV12-3 or TRBV12-4 with TRBJ1-5, with D uncertain. The length of the CDR3 is 13 residues. Trimming left V 5 bases short and J 9 bases short, with 14 bases between. CDR3 sequence (DNA): TGTGCCAGCAGTGATCTCCTCCTGGCGCCCCAGCATTTT. Its protein product is CASSDLLLAPQHF.

CDR3 sequence: CASSIGISGARNYGYTF. The DNA for the CDR3 is TGTGCCAGTAGTATAGGCATTTCAGGGGCGAGGAACTATGGCTACACCTTC. The chain carries TRBV19 and TRBJ1-2; D is possibly TRBD1 (6 bases). Germline lookup yields CDR1 LNHDA and CDR2 SQIVND (reference sequence). V was trimmed by 1 base and J by 2 bases, leaving 17 bases between them. The length of the CDR3 is 17 residues.